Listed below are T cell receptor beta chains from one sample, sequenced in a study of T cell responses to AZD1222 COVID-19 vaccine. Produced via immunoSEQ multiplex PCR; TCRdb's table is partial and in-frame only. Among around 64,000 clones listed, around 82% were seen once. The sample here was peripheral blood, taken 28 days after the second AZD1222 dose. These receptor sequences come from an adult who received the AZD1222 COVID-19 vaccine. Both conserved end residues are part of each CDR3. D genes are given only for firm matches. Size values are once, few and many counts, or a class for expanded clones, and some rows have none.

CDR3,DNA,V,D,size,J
CASSQDGGYTF,TGTGCCAGCAGCCAGGACGGTGGCTACACCTTC,TRBV7-2,NA,NA,TRBJ1-2
CASSLGQGAREYTEAFF,TGTGCCAGCAGCTTGGGGCAGGGGGCTCGGGAATACACTGAAGCTTTCTTT,TRBV5-4,TRBD1,once,TRBJ1-1
CASRQMGKGTF,TGTGCCAGCAGACAAATGGGGAAAGGCACCTTC,TRBV12-3/TRBV12-4,NA,NA,TRBJ1-2
CASSKGQGGYNEQFF,TGTGCCAGCAGCAAGGGACAGGGTGGCTACAATGAGCAGTTCTTC,TRBV7-9,TRBD1,NA,TRBJ2-1
CASSKTGTGAYGYTF,TGTGCCAGCAGTAAGACCGGGACAGGGGCCTATGGCTACACCTTC,TRBV6-5,TRBD1,NA,TRBJ1-2
CASSPGTTYGYTF,TGTGCCAGCAGCCCCGGGACAACGTATGGCTACACCTTC,TRBV11-2,NA,once,TRBJ1-2
CAWYWGKDGYTF,TGTGCCTGGTATTGGGGAAAAGATGGCTACACCTTC,TRBV5-4,NA,NA,TRBJ1-2
CASSLPGTAYSNQPQHF,TGTGCCAGCAGCTTACCCGGGACAGCCTATAGCAATCAGCCCCAGCATTTT,TRBV7-2,TRBD1,NA,TRBJ1-5
CASADRDDTGELFF,TGCGCCAGCGCGGACAGGGACGACACCGGGGAGCTGTTTTTT,TRBV5-1,TRBD1,NA,TRBJ2-2
CASSYPTRGPLNTEAFF,TGTGCCAGCAGTTACCCCACGAGGGGCCCGCTGAACACTGAAGCTTTCTTT,TRBV6-2/TRBV6-3,NA,NA,TRBJ1-1
CASSQDRVQANQPQHF,TGCGCCAGCAGCCAAGATAGGGTGCAAGCAAATCAGCCCCAGCATTTT,TRBV4-3,NA,NA,TRBJ1-5
CASSLNRGASNTGELFF,TGTGCCAGCAGCTTAAACAGGGGGGCTTCGAACACCGGGGAGCTGTTTTTT,TRBV7-6,TRBD1,NA,TRBJ2-2
CASSKNIQNTEAFF,TGTGCCAGCAGCAAAAATATCCAGAACACTGAAGCTTTCTTT,TRBV11-2,NA,NA,TRBJ1-1
CASSDGTSYEQYF,TGTGCCAGCAGTGACGGGACCTCCTACGAGCAGTACTTC,TRBV2,NA,NA,TRBJ2-7
CASSLGAGDGYTF,TGTGCCAGTAGCCTGGGTGCTGGGGATGGCTACACCTTC,TRBV19,NA,NA,TRBJ1-2
CASIRDPSTEAFF,TGCGCCAGCATCCGCGACCCGTCCACTGAAGCTTTCTTT,TRBV5-1,NA,once,TRBJ1-1
CASSLEAGQPQHF,TGTGCCAGCAGCTTAGAGGCAGGGCAGCCCCAGCATTTT,TRBV7-8,NA,NA,TRBJ1-5
CASGITGTGELFF,TGTGCCAGCGGTATCACGGGGACCGGGGAGCTGTTTTTT,TRBV28,NA,NA,TRBJ2-2
CASSVTGANYGYTF,TGTGCCAGCAGCGTAACGGGGGCTAACTATGGCTACACCTTC,TRBV9,NA,NA,TRBJ1-2
CASSQDLGGWSGELFF,TGTGCCAGCAGCCAAGATTTAGGGGGTTGGTCCGGGGAGCTGTTTTTT,TRBV3-1/TRBV3-2,NA,NA,TRBJ2-2
CASSQDFSAPEIGYTF,TGTGCCAGCAGCCAAGATTTTAGTGCACCCGAGATAGGCTACACCTTC,TRBV4-2,NA,NA,TRBJ1-2
CASSQDPGAGELFF,TGTGCCAGCAGCCAAGACCCAGGGGCCGGGGAGCTGTTTTTT,TRBV3-1/TRBV3-2,NA,NA,TRBJ2-2
CASSGPSGGELFF,TGTGCCAGCAGTGGCCCTAGCGGCGGGGAGCTGTTTTTT,TRBV2,TRBD2,NA,TRBJ2-2
CASSRDRVNYGYTF,TGCGCCAGCAGCCGTGACAGGGTTAACTATGGCTACACCTTC,TRBV5-1,TRBD1,NA,TRBJ1-2
CAINRGADSHEQYF,TGTGCCATCAACAGGGGGGCCGACTCCCACGAGCAGTACTTC,TRBV10-3,TRBD1,NA,TRBJ2-7
CSVQSSGNTIYF,TGCAGCGTACAGAGCTCTGGAAACACCATATATTTT,TRBV29-1,NA,NA,TRBJ1-3
CASRPPGGLSNQPQHF,TGTGCCAGTAGACCTCCCGGGGGTCTAAGCAATCAGCCCCAGCATTTT,TRBV19,NA,NA,TRBJ1-5
CASSFLPAGSYEQYF,TGTGCCAGCAGCTTTTTACCAGCGGGGAGCTACGAGCAGTACTTC,TRBV7-2,TRBD2,NA,TRBJ2-7
CASRLNSGNTIYF,TGTGCCAGCAGATTAAACTCTGGAAACACCATATATTTT,TRBV11-2,NA,NA,TRBJ1-3
CASSQERNRGEGQYF,TGTGCCAGCAGCCAAGAGAGAAACAGGGGCGAGGGGCAGTACTTC,TRBV14,TRBD1,NA,TRBJ2-7
CASSLSAYEQYF,TGTGCCAGCAGTCTCTCCGCCTACGAGCAGTACTTC,TRBV2,NA,NA,TRBJ2-7
CASTQGVPYEQYF,TGTGCCAGCACACAGGGGGTCCCCTACGAGCAGTACTTC,TRBV6-5,TRBD1,once,TRBJ2-7
CATSRDQWQEGNQPQHF,TGTGCCACCAGCAGAGATCAATGGCAGGAAGGCAATCAGCCCCAGCATTTT,TRBV15,NA,NA,TRBJ1-5
CASSLVGLAGGLNEQFF,TGTGCCAGCAGCTTGGTGGGTCTAGCGGGGGGGCTGAATGAGCAGTTCTTC,TRBV5-6,TRBD2,NA,TRBJ2-1
CASSLMGDTEAFF,TGTGCCAGCAGTTTAATGGGGGACACTGAAGCTTTCTTT,TRBV28,NA,once,TRBJ1-1
CASSIEARGAYGYTF,TGTGCCAGTAGTATAGAGGCCAGGGGCGCCTATGGCTACACCTTC,TRBV19,NA,NA,TRBJ1-2
CASSDWDRDNTGELFF,TGCGCCAGCAGCGATTGGGACAGGGATAACACCGGGGAGCTGTTTTTT,TRBV5-1,TRBD1,NA,TRBJ2-2
CASSEGTGSGNTIYF,TGTGCCAGCAGTGAAGGGACAGGCTCTGGAAACACCATATATTTT,TRBV2,TRBD1,NA,TRBJ1-3
CAIGVRGEDTQYF,TGTGCCATCGGGGTCAGGGGAGAGGATACGCAGTATTTT,TRBV10-3,NA,NA,TRBJ2-3
CAASGVGGYTF,TGTGCCGCTAGCGGGGTTGGTGGCTACACCTTC,TRBV6-5,NA,few,TRBJ1-2
CASSQSRGTYEQYF,TGTGCCAGCAGCCAATCGAGAGGGACCTACGAGCAGTACTTC,TRBV3-1/TRBV3-2,NA,NA,TRBJ2-7
CSVVNSGGHDEQFF,TGCAGCGTTGTAAATAGCGGGGGCCATGATGAGCAGTTCTTC,TRBV29-1,TRBD2,NA,TRBJ2-1
CASSSGTGHTDTQYF,TGTGCCAGCAGTTCCGGGACAGGGCACACAGATACGCAGTATTTT,TRBV28,TRBD1,NA,TRBJ2-3
CASSYSISYNEQFF,TGTGCCAGCAGTTACTCGATTAGTTACAATGAGCAGTTCTTC,TRBV6-5,NA,NA,TRBJ2-1
CASGPGWGKDYEQYF,TGTGCCAGCGGACCCGGGTGGGGAAAAGACTACGAGCAGTACTTC,TRBV27,NA,NA,TRBJ2-7
CASSRSTGGQGGSGNTIYF,TGCGCCAGCAGCCGATCAACCGGGGGACAGGGGGGCTCTGGAAACACCATATATTTT,TRBV5-1,TRBD1,NA,TRBJ1-3
CASSPGTHYEQYF,TGTGCCAGCAGTCCGGGGACGCACTACGAGCAGTACTTC,TRBV12-3/TRBV12-4,NA,few,TRBJ2-7
CASSGEGGTLGYTF,TGTGCCAGCAGCGGCGAGGGGGGGACCCTTGGCTACACCTTC,TRBV9,NA,NA,TRBJ1-2
CASSYSSGGSSYNEQFF,TGTGCCAGCAGCTACTCGAGCGGGGGGTCGTCCTACAATGAGCAGTTCTTC,TRBV5-6,TRBD2,once,TRBJ2-1
CASSGVEGGYGYTF,TGTGCCAGCAGCGGCGTGGAGGGTGGGTATGGCTACACCTTC,TRBV6-5,NA,NA,TRBJ1-2
CASSQEGWGRGMNEQFF,TGTGCCAGCAGCCAAGAGGGCTGGGGCAGGGGTATGAATGAGCAGTTCTTC,TRBV4-2,NA,NA,TRBJ2-1
CASIGSGGTEAFF,TGTGCCAGCATCGGATCAGGGGGGACTGAAGCTTTCTTT,TRBV6-5,TRBD1,NA,TRBJ1-1
CASREGTGDTGELFF,TGCGCCAGCAGGGAGGGGACAGGGGACACCGGGGAGCTGTTTTTT,TRBV5-1,TRBD1,NA,TRBJ2-2
CSAARSDGFYGYTF,TGCAGCGCCGCCCGCAGCGACGGATTCTATGGCTACACCTTC,TRBV29-1,NA,NA,TRBJ1-2
CASSLEDDYGYTF,TGTGCCAGCAGCTTGGAGGACGACTATGGCTACACCTTC,TRBV5-4,NA,NA,TRBJ1-2
CASSPNGNQPQHF,TGTGCCAGCTCACCAAATGGCAATCAGCCCCAGCATTTT,TRBV18,NA,NA,TRBJ1-5
CASSLRGGLPQETQYF,TGTGCCAGCAGCTTGCGCGGGGGCCTTCCCCAAGAGACCCAGTACTTC,TRBV5-5,NA,NA,TRBJ2-5